This T cell receptor (beta chain) was recorded in a study of blood T cells in healthy people across ages (dated by TCRdb to between 2014 and 2017). About the investigation overall: In model experiments, template switching captured about one uniquely barcoded TCR beta cDNA molecule for every two T cells. Age-related changes in TCR beta repertoire diversity were measured in the study by deep sequencing normalized with unique cDNA molecular identifiers. The donors were divided into four age groups: young (average roughly 17 years), middle-aged (around 41), aged (about 60) and long-lived (more than 75). To avoid experimental bias, donors of different ages were randomly spread across the sequencing lanes. Two additional independent replicas of 1 million unique cDNA reads from the same blood draw were analyzed for two donors (one aged 18 to 29 and one aged 80 or older).

The CDR3 runs 16 amino acids, cysteine and phenylalanine included. This entry keeps only the CDR3 DNA: 48 bases, framed from base 1. Germline trimming: 11 bases from V, 3 bases from J; junction bases outside gene matches: 19. The germline V gene provides CDR1 SGHDN and CDR2 FVKESK. Results and caveats for the whole study, not just this receptor: Compared with the aged group, the long-lived group had more naive CD4+ T cells, fewer expanded clones and increased TCR diversity, suggesting age selection. Since profiling was done on bulk unsorted PBMCs, naive and antigen-experienced compartments could not be conclusively compared. Estimates of total diversity from one million sequenced T cells were regarded as lower bounds and underestimates. Because donor CMV infection status was unknown, age-related changes in expanded clonotypes were potentially confounded. As age increased, observed TCR beta diversity per million T cells dropped in a roughly linear way, and a significant reduction was already evident by age about 40. The percentage of naive T cells measured by flow cytometry correlated strongly with observed TCR beta diversity.

A few counts support this clonotype. Its antigen specificity is not known. No much larger clonotype is one base removed from it; base qualities were not supplied. Receptor amplification or capture employed 5' RACE. Reads for this sample came from an Illumina HiSeq 2500. A second 7 to 11 cycle PCR used a sample-barcoded 5' primer and a J-beta primer mix. Each TCR beta cDNA molecule received a unique molecular identifier from a template-switch 5' adaptor carrying 12 random nucleotides. Each sample yielded at least 3 million CDR3-containing paired-end reads. All of the RNA was converted into first-strand cDNA using the Mint cDNA synthesis kit, with a TRBC-specific oligonucleotide serving as the primer. Following uracil-DNA glycosylase treatment, a first 18-cycle PCR with universal primers M1SS and BC2_uni_R was performed on all cDNA. Regarding the original processing steps: Each sample was normalized by randomly selecting 1 million high-quality reads, each carrying a distinct molecular identifier. Reads sharing molecular identifiers were discarded rather than binned into consensus sequences. MiTCR, set to a Q25 quality threshold and the strictest error-elimination algorithm, was used for CDR3 identification, clonotype clustering and error correction. A nonparametric unseen species model with Euler transformation was used to estimate lower-bound total TCR beta diversity. The public reads were reanalyzed by TCRdb: fastp trimming at Q25, MiXCR alignment, in-frame beta chains only. Records with the same CDR3 protein are collapsed into one entry carrying the most frequent genes and DNA. The V and J calls, along with clone size, are taken from TCRdb and not from the paper's own processing. The sample table lists about 630,000 distinct CDR3 sequences, over 20% of them with a count of one. Approximately 3.6% of the sample belongs to the ten largest clones.

Systemically healthy Caucasian individuals from Russia, 39 in total and aged about 6 to 90 years, were included as donors. Each donor gave 8.5 to 10 milliliters of peripheral blood, collected into EDTA-treated Vacutainer tubes. Ficoll-Paque density-gradient centrifugation was used to isolate PBMCs, with at least 6.5 million per sample. Total RNA, at least 5.5 micrograms per sample, was extracted from PBMCs with Trizol reagent. Naive CD45RAhigh/CD27high T cell percentages were measured by flow cytometry on a PBMC aliquot from every donor. The receptor chain draws on TRBV14 and TRBJ2-7, with 7 central nucleotides matching TRBD2. Material: blood. This TCR came from a man in his 70s in good health. The DNA sequence follows: TGTGCCCTCGACCCAAAATTGCGGGAGCCGGTCTACGAGCAGTACTTC. This yields the protein CALDPKLREPVYEQYF.